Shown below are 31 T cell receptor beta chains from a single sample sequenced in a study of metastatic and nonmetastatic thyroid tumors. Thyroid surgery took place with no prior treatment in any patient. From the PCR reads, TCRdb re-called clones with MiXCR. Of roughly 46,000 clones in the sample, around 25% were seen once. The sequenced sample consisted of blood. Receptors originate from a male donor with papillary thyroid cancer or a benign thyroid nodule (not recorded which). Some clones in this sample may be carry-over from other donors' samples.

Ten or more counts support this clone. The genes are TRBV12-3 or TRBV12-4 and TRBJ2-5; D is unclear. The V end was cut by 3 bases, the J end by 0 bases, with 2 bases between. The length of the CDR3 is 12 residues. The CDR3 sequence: CASSLYQETQYF. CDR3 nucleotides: TGTGCCAGCAGTTTGTACCAAGAGACCCAGTACTTC.

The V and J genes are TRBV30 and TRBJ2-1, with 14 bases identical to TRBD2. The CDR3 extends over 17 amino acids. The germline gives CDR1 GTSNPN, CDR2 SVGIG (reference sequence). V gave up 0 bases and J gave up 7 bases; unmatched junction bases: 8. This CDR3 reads CAWSVKGLAGVDNEQFF. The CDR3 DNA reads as TGTGCCTGGAGTGTAAAGGGACTAGCGGGAGTTGATAATGAGCAGTTCTTC.

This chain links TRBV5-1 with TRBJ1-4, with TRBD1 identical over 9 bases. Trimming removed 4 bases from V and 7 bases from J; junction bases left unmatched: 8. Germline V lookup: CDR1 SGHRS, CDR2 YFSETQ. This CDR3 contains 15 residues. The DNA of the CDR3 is TGCGCCAGCAGCCTGACAGGGGGAGACGGTGAAAAACTGTTTTTT. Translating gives CASSLTGGDGEKLFF.

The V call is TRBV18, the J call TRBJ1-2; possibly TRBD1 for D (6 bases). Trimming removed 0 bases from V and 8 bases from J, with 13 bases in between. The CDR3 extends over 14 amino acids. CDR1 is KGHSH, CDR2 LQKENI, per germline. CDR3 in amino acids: CASSPPGHIFGYTF. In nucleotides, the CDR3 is TGTGCCAGCTCACCACCGGGACACATCTTCGGCTACACCTTC.

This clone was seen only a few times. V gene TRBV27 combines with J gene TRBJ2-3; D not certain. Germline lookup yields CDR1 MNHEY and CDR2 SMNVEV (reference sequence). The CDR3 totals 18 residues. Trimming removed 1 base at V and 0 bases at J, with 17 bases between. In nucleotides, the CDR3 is TGTGCCAGCAGTTTATTGATCGTATTGAGTTCTAGCACAGATACGCAGTATTTT. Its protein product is CASSLLIVLSSSTDTQYF.

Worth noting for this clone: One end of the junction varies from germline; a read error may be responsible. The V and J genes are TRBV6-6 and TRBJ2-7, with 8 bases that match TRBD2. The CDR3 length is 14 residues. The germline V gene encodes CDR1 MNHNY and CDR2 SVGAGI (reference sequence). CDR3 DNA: TGTGCCCATCGTAGCGGGGCCATCTCCTACGAGCAGTGCTTC. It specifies CAHRSGAISYEQCF.

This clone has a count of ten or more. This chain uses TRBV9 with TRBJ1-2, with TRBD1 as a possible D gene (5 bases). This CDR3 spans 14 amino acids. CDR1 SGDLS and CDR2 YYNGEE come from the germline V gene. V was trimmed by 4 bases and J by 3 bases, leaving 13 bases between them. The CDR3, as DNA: TGTGCCAGCAGCATATCCGGGGCCGACTATGGCTACACCTTC. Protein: CASSISGADYGYTF.

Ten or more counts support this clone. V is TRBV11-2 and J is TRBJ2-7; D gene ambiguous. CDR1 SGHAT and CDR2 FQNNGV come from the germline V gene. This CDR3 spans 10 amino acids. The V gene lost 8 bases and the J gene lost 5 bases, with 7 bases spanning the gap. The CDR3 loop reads CASSANEQYF. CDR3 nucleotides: TGTGCCAGCTCCGCGAACGAGCAGTACTTC.

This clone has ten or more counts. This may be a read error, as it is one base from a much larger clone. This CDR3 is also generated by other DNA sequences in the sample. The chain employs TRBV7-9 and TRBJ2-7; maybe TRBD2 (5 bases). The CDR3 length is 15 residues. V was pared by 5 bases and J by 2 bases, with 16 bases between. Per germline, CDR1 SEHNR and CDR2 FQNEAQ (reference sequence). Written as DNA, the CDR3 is TGTGCCAGCAGCCTTGAGGGAGCGCTTCCCTACGAGCAGTACTTC. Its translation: CASSLEGALPYEQYF.

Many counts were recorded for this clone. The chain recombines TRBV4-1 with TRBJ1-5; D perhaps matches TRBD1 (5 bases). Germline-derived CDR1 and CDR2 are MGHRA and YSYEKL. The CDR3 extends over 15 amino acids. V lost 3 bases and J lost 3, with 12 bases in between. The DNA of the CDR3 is TGCGCCAGCAGCCAGAGTCTAGGGGTCAATCAGCCCCAGCATTTT. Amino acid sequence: CASSQSLGVNQPQHF.

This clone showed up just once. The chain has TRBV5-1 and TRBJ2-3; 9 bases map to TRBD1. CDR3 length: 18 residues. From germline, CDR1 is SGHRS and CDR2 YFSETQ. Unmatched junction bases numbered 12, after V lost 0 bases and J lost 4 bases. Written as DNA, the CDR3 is TGCGCCAGCAGCTTGGCAAATGGGGGACAGGGAAACTCAGATACGCAGTATTTT. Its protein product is CASSLANGGQGNSDTQYF.

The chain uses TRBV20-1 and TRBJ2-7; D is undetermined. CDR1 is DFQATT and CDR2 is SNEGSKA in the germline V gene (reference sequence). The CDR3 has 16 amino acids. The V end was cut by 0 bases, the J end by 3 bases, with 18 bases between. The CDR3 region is CSARDIAETRVYEQYF. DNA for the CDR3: TGCAGTGCTAGAGATATCGCGGAAACCCGGGTCTACGAGCAGTACTTC.

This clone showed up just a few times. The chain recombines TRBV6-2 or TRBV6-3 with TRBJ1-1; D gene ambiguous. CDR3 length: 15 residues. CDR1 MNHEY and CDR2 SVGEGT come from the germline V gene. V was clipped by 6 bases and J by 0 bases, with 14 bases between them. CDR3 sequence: CASRASRVMNTEAFF. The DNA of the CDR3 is TGTGCCAGCAGAGCTTCCAGAGTCATGAACACTGAAGCTTTCTTT.

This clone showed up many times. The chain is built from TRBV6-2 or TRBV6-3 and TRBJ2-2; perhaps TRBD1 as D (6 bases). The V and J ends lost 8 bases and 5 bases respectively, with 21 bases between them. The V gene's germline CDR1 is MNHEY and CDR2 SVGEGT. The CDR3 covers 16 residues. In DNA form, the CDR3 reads TGTGCCAGCGACAGATCGGGCTTAAGGGGGACCGGGGAGCTGTTTTTT. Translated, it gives CASDRSGLRGTGELFF.

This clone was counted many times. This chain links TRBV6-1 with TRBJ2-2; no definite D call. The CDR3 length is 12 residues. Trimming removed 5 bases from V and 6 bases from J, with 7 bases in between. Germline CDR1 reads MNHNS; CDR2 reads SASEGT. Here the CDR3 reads CASSLMAGELFF. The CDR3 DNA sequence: TGTGCCAGCAGTCTGATGGCCGGGGAGCTGTTTTTT.

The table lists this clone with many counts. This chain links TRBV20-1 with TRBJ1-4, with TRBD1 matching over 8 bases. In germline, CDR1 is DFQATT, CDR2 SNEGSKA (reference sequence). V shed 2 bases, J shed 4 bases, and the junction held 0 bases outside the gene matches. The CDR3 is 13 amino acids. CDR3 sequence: CSARTGGNEKLFF. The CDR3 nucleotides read TGCAGTGCTAGAACAGGGGGTAATGAAAAACTGTTTTTT.

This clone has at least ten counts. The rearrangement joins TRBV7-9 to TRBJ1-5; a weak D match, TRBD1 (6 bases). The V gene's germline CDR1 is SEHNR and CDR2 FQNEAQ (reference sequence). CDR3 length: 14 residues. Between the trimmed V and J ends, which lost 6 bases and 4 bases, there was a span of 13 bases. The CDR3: CASSASDRNQPQHF. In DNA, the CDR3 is TGTGCCAGCAGTGCTTCGGACAGAAATCAGCCCCAGCATTTT.

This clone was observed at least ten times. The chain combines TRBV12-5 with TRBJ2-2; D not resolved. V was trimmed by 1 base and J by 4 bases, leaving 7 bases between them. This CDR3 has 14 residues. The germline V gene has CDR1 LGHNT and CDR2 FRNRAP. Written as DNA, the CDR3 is TGTGCTAGTGGTTTGGCCGGTCGCACCGGGGAGCTGTTTTTT. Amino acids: CASGLAGRTGELFF.

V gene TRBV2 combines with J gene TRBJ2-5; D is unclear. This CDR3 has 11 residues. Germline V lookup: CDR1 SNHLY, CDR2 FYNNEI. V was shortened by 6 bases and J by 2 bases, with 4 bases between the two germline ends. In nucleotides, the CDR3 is TGTGCCAGCAGCCTACAAGAGACCCAGTACTTC. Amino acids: CASSLQETQYF.

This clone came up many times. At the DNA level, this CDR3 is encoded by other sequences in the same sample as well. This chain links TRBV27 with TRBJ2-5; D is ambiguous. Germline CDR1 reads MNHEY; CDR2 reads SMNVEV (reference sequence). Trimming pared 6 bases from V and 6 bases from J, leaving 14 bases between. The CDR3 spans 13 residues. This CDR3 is CASSASSIKTQYF. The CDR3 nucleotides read TGTGCCAGCAGCGCCTCAAGTATTAAGACCCAGTACTTC.

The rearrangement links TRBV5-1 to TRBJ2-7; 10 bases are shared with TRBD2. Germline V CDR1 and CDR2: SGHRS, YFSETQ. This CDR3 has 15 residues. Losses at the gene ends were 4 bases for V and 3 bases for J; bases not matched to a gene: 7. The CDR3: CASSPVTSGIYEQYF. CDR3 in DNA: TGCGCCAGCAGCCCCGTTACTAGCGGGATCTACGAGCAGTACTTC.

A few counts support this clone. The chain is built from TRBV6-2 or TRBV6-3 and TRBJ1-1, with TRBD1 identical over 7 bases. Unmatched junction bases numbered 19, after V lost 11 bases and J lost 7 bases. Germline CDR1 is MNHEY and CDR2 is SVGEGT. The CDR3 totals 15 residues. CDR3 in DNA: TGTGCCTGGGGAGTTCCGGACAGGACAGCATTTGAAGCTTTCTTT. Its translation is CAWGVPDRTAFEAFF.

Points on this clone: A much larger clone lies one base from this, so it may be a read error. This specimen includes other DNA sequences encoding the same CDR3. The CDR3 DNA reads TGTGCCAGCAGCTTGGGGACGCGGAGGGACATTCAGTACTTC. Residues: CASSLGTRRDIQYF. The chain couples TRBV13 to TRBJ2-4; possible D gene TRBD2, 6 bases. The V and J ends lost 3 bases and 8 bases respectively, with 14 bases between them. The CDR3 length is 14 residues. CDR1 and CDR2 from the germline V gene are PRHDT and FYEKMQ (reference sequence).

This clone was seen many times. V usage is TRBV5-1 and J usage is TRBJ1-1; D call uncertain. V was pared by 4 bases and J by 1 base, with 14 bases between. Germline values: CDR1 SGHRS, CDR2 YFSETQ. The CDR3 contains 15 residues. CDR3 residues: CASSLGRAPNTEAFF. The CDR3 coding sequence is TGCGCCAGCAGCCTCGGACGGGCTCCGAACACTGAAGCTTTCTTT.

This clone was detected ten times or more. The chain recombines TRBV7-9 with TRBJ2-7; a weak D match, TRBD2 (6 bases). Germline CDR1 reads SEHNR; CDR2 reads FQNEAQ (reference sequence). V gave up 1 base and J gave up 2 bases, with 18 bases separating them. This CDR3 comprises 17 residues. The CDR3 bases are TGTGCCAGCAGCTTAGGAGGAGGGGTGTTCGAGACCTACGAGCAGTACTTC. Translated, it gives CASSLGGGVFETYEQYF. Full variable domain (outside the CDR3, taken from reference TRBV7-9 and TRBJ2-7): DTGVSQNPRHKITKRGQNVTFRCDPISEHNRLYWYRQTLGQGPEFLTYFQNEAQLEKSRLLSDRFSAERPKGSFSTLEIQRTEQGDSAMYLCASSLGGGVFETYEQYFGPGTRLTVT.

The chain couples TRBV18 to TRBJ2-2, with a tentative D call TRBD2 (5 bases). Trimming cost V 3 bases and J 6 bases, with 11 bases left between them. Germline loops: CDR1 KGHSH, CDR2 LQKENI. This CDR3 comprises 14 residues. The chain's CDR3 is CASSPTRVPGELFF. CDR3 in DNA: TGTGCCAGCTCACCCACTAGGGTCCCCGGGGAGCTGTTTTTT.

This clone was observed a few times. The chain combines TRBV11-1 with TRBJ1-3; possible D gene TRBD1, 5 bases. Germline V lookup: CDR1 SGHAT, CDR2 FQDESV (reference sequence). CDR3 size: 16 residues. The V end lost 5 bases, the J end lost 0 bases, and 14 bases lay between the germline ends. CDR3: CASSPRMGHSGNTIYF. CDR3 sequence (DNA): TGTGCCAGCAGCCCTAGAATGGGGCACTCTGGAAACACCATATATTTT.

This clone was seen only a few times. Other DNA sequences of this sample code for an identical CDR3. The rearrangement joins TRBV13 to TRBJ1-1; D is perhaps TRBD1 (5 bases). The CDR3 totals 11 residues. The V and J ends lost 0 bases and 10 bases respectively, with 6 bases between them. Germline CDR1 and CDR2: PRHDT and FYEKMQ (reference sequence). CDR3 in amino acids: CASSLGQGAFF. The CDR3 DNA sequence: TGTGCCAGCAGCTTAGGCCAGGGAGCTTTCTTT.

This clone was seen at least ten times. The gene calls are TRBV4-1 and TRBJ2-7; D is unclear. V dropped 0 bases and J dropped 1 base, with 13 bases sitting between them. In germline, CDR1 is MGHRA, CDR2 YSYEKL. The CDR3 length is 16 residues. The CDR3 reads CASSQDVSFGSYEQYF. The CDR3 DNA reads TGCGCCAGCAGCCAAGACGTCTCCTTCGGTTCCTACGAGCAGTACTTC.

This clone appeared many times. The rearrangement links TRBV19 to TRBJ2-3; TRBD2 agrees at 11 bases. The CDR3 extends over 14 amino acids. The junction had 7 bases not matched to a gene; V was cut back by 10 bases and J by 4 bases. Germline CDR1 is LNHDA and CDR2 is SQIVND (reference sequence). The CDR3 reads CATNSGRAPDTQYF. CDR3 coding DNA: TGTGCCACCAATAGCGGGAGGGCCCCAGATACGCAGTATTTT.

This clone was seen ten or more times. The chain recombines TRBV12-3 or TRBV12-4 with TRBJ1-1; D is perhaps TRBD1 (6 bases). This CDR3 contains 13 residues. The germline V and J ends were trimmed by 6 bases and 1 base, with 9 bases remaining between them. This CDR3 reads CASRSTGNTEAFF. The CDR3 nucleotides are TGTGCCAGCAGGTCGACAGGGAACACTGAAGCTTTCTTT.